This entry lists 16 T cell receptor beta chains sequenced from one sample in a study of shared T cell receptors in the human thymus. Profiling relied on immunoSEQ multiplex PCR, and the TCRdb table lists in-frame clones only, not all of them. In the table there are 650,000 to 950,000 clones, 70% to 90% of which are singletons. These data were also filed under a second study, of human thymus T cells.

The sample taken for sequencing was thymocytes. Source of these receptors: a girl under three years old with a congenital heart defect.

The rearrangement links TRBV7-2 to TRBJ2-5; 7 bases are shared with TRBD2. The length of the CDR3 is 16 residues. J was trimmed by 1 base and V by 5 bases; bases with no gene match: 10. The germline gives CDR1 SGHTA, CDR2 FQGNSA. The CDR3 DNA is TGTGCCAGCAGCCCCTCTGAGCGGGGTTTCCAAGAGACCCAGTACTTC. Protein: CASSPSERGFQETQYF.

The rearrangement uses TRBV5-1 and TRBJ2-5, with TRBD2 matching 10 bases. In germline, CDR1 is SGHRS, CDR2 YFSETQ. CDR3 length: 18 residues. The V gene end was trimmed by 4 bases and the J gene end by 4 bases; junction bases not matched to a gene: 16. CDR3 in amino acids: CASSAWPPGGLARETQYF. CDR3 in DNA: TGCGCCAGCAGCGCTTGGCCCCCCGGGGGACTAGCGAGAGAGACCCAGTACTTC.

The V call is TRBV5-1, the J call TRBJ2-3; 9 bases are a match to TRBD2. The V gene's germline CDR1 is SGHRS and CDR2 YFSETQ. This CDR3 region has 15 residues. J gave up 6 bases and V 0 bases, and 5 bases lay outside the gene matches. The CDR3 nucleotides read TGCGCCAGCAGCTTGGGAGCTAGCGGGGTTGATACGCAGTATTTT. As protein: CASSLGASGVDTQYF.

This clone showed up just a few times. J is TRBJ2-7 and V is TRBV27; weak D call: TRBD2 (6 bases). There are 13 residues in the CDR3. V lost 3 bases and J 3 bases, leaving 9 bases between the germline ends. Germline values: CDR1 MNHEY, CDR2 SMNVEV (reference sequence). The CDR3 here is CASSFREFYEQYF. The CDR3 nucleotides are TGTGCCAGCAGTTTCCGGGAGTTCTACGAGCAGTACTTC.

The rearrangement joins TRBV10-3 to TRBJ1-1; 7 positions match TRBD1. Germline trimming cut 10 bases from V and 1 base from J; bases unmatched to any gene: 12. From germline, CDR1 is ENHRY and CDR2 SYGVKD. There are 15 residues in the CDR3. The CDR3 spells CATTPPGTENTEAFF. The DNA for the CDR3 is TGTGCCACCACCCCCCCCGGGACAGAGAACACTGAAGCTTTCTTT.

The J gene is TRBJ2-5, the V gene TRBV4-1; no clear D. The length of the CDR3 is 18 residues. V was cut by 0 bases and J by 2 bases, with 19 bases left in between. Germline CDR1 reads MGHRA; CDR2 reads YSYEKL. Here the CDR3 reads CASSQDLGGAARQETQYF. The DNA for the CDR3 is TGCGCCAGCAGCCAAGATTTAGGTGGCGCGGCTAGGCAAGAGACCCAGTACTTC.

The chain recombines TRBV5-4 with TRBJ1-1; TRBD1 matches at 7 bases. The CDR3 spans 18 residues. V shed 3 bases, J shed 2 bases, and the junction held 16 bases outside the gene matches. Germline V gene data show CDR1 as SGHNT and CDR2 as YYREEE (reference sequence). CDR3 protein: CASSSDTGEEAQNTEAFF. CDR3 coding DNA: TGTGCCAGCAGCTCAGACACAGGGGAAGAAGCCCAAAACACTGAAGCTTTCTTT.

The chain carries TRBV7-6 and TRBJ2-1, with 12 bases aligning to TRBD2. CDR3 size: 15 residues. The V gene's germline CDR1 is SGHVS and CDR2 FNYEAQ. After removal of 3 bases from V and 8 bases from J, the junction contained 5 bases not matched to a gene. CDR3 nucleotide sequence: TGTGCCAGCAGCTTTTCTAGCGGGGGGGTTTATGAGCAGTTCTTC. Protein: CASSFSSGGVYEQFF.

The chain couples TRBV12-5 to TRBJ2-1; D possibly corresponds to TRBD2 (6 bases). The V gene lost 7 bases and the J gene lost 8 bases, with 30 bases spanning the gap. The CDR3 is made up of 18 amino acids. Per germline, CDR1 LGHNT and CDR2 FRNRAP. The CDR3 is CASALDQRAGRRIDEQFF. CDR3 coding DNA: TGTGCTAGTGCCCTAGACCAACGGGCGGGGCGGAGGATCGATGAGCAGTTCTTC.

V is TRBV12-5 and J is TRBJ1-2; D perhaps matches TRBD1 (6 bases). The V gene lost 3 bases and the J gene lost 4 bases, with 21 bases spanning the gap. CDR3 length: 17 residues. From germline, CDR1 is LGHNT and CDR2 FRNRAP. This chain's CDR3 is CASGFPRGLMEGYGYTF. CDR3 DNA: TGTGCTAGTGGTTTCCCCAGGGGATTGATGGAAGGCTATGGCTACACCTTC.

J is TRBJ1-1 and V is TRBV10-2, with 7 bases lining up with TRBD1. V was clipped by 2 bases and J by 4 bases; unmatched bases: 10. CDR3 length: 16 amino acids. Looked up from germline, CDR1 is WSHSY and CDR2 is SAAADI. CDR3 sequence: CASSERRTGGGTEAFF. In DNA form, the CDR3 reads TGCGCCAGCAGTGAGCGGAGGACAGGCGGAGGCACTGAAGCTTTCTTT.

This rearrangement joins TRBV14 to TRBJ2-7; D call uncertain. Germline assignment: CDR1 SGHDN and CDR2 FVKESK. The V end was cut by 1 base, the J end by 2 bases, with 15 bases between. The CDR3 sequence is 16 residues long. CDR3 residues: CASSQVLQARTYEQYF. CDR3 coding DNA: TGTGCCAGCAGCCAAGTTCTGCAGGCCCGGACCTACGAGCAGTACTTC.

The gene calls are TRBV11-2 and TRBJ1-3; D uncertain. Germline V gene data show CDR1 as SGHAT and CDR2 as FQNNGV. Trimming left V 5 bases short and J 0 bases short, with 11 bases between. This CDR3 region has 15 residues. The CDR3 protein is CASSLPGNSGNTIYF. Here the CDR3 DNA reads TGTGCCAGCAGCCTGCCGGGAAACTCTGGAAACACCATATATTTT.

The V gene is TRBV2, the J gene TRBJ1-1, with 8 bases lining up with TRBD1. The V segment lost 6 bases and the J segment 7 bases; nucleotides outside the gene matches: 4. Germline lookup yields CDR1 SNHLY and CDR2 FYNNEI. The CDR3 runs 12 residues. Here the CDR3 reads CASSLGTGEAFF. The CDR3, as DNA: TGTGCCAGCAGCCTCGGGACAGGTGAAGCTTTCTTT.

CDR3 in DNA: TGTGCCAGCAGTTACCGGCCAGGGTGCTGGTACACCTTC. Translated: CASSYRPGCWYTF. V gene TRBV6-5 combines with J gene TRBJ1-2; D possibly corresponds to TRBD1 (5 bases). Trimming took 2 bases from V and 11 from J, leaving 15 bases between them. CDR1 is MNHEY and CDR2 is SVGAGI in the germline V gene. The CDR3 is 13 amino acids.

This sequence joins TRBV7-2 and TRBJ2-7; 9 bases are shared with TRBD1. The CDR3 is made up of 15 amino acids. After removal of 1 base from V and 4 bases from J, the junction contained 5 bases not matched to a gene. From germline, CDR1 is SGHTA and CDR2 FQGNSA. In DNA form, the CDR3 reads TGTGCCAGCAGCTTAGTCTCCGGGACAGGGTACGAGCAGTACTTC. It codes for CASSLVSGTGYEQYF.